This TCR beta chain derives from a study of T cell responses to AZD1222 COVID-19 vaccine. Study at large: Pooling of second doses given at about 4 or about 12 weeks was done. Study-wide findings and caveats: Variant regions that are unmutated are reportedly the target of nearly half of spike-specific TCRs. Spike-wide vaccine-associated CD4 TCRs dominated at 160-218 and 743-854.

With 7 bases clipped from V and 11 bases from J, the junction kept 10 bases outside the gene matches. The CDR3 consists of 12 residues. TCRdb's copy holds only in-frame clones and misses some; the assay was immunoSEQ multiplex PCR. The sample lists around 250,000 clones; 85% to 95% were seen once. The count of this clone is one. Antigen specificity is unknown. V is TRBV12-3 or TRBV12-4 and J is TRBJ1-1, with 7 bases matching TRBD1. The receptor was derived from an adult in good health. The sequences come from peripheral blood, collected on day 0 of AZD1222 vaccination. The CDR3 coding sequence is TGTGCCAGCACCTCGACAGGGTTCGCGGCTTTCTTT. Amino acids: CASTSTGFAAFF.